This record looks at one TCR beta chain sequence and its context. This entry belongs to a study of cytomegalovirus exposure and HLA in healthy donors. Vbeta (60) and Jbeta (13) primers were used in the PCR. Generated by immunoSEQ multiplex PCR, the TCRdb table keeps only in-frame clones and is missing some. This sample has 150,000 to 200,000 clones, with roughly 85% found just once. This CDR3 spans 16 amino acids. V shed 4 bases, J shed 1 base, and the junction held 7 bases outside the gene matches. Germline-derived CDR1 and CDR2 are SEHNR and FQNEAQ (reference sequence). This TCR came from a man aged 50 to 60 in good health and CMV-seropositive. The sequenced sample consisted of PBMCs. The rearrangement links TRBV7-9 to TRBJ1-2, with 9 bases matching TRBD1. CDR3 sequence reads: CASSYRTGEVNYGYTF. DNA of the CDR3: TGTGCCAGCAGCTATCGGACAGGGGAGGTTAACTATGGCTACACCTTC.